Listed below are T cell receptor beta chains from one sample, sequenced in a study of vaccination and CD4 T cells after COVID-19. The antigens for these receptors are not known. TCRdb redid the calling of the PCR reads with MiXCR, one entry per CDR3 protein. The sample lists 13,000 or so distinct CDR3 sequences, roughly 58% occurring once. Sequences were obtained from CD4+ T cells from blood, cultured in vitro. These receptors came from a human donor who had recovered from COVID-19. The CDR3 runs from the conserved cysteine through the conserved F or W. A D gene is named only where the DNA matches it firmly. The size field is filled for only some rows; it gives once, few, many or a size class.

.	14	TRBV7-9	TRBJ2-7	.	TGTGCCAGCAGCTTAGCGGGGGGGCTCTACGAGCAGTACTTC	CASSLAGGLYEQYF
once	13	TRBV7-8	TRBJ2-1	TRBD1	TGTGCCGGCTCGACAGGGGCTCCAAATGAGCAGTTCTTC	CAGSTGAPNEQFF